This is a list of T cell receptor beta chains from one sample in a study of blood T cell repertoires in COVID-19. Using immunoSEQ multiplex PCR, the repertoire was profiled, and TCRdb retains in-frame clones only, with some absent. Of some 190,000 clones listed, roughly 84% are singletons. The sequenced sample consisted of peripheral blood. These receptor sequences come from a person aged 65 to 85 with COVID-19, enrolled during active disease. Each CDR3 is given with its conserved first and last residue. Fields, in order: V gene, clone size, D gene, J gene, CDR3 DNA, CDR3 protein. The D gene is left open where the match is weak. Clone size is stated in some rows and not others, as once, few, many or a class when expanded.

>TRBV5-6|few|TRBD1|TRBJ2-5
TGTGCCAGCAGCCTACTACCGGGGACAGGGGAAGAGACCCAGTACTTC
CASSLLPGTGEETQYF
>TRBV28|once|NA|TRBJ1-2
TGTGCCAGCAGTTTAGGGGGCGTTTGGGGCTACACCTTC
CASSLGGVWGYTF
>TRBV29-1|NA|TRBD2|TRBJ2-7
TGCAGCGTTGTTTTTGCTAGCGGGACCTACGAGCAGTACTTC
CSVVFASGTYEQYF
>TRBV4-3|once|NA|TRBJ2-2
TGCGCCAGCAGCCAAGGTTATGGTCCGGGAACGAACACCGGGGAGCTGTTTTTT
CASSQGYGPGTNTGELFF
>TRBV5-1|NA|TRBD2|TRBJ2-2
TGCGCCAGCAGCTTGGCATCGCTAGCGGGAGGCACCGGGGAGCTGTTTTTT
CASSLASLAGGTGELFF
>TRBV27|NA|NA|TRBJ1-5
TGTGCCAGCAGTTTATACTGGGGCAGGAACGCCGGCAATCAGCCCCAGCATTTT
CASSLYWGRNAGNQPQHF
>TRBV6-5|NA|TRBD1|TRBJ2-5
TGTGCCAGCAGATACGGACAGGGGGCGGGGGCCCAGTACTTC
CASRYGQGAGAQYF
>TRBV2|NA|NA|TRBJ2-3
TGTGCCAGCAGGACCGGACTGGGCACAGATACGCAGTATTTT
CASRTGLGTDTQYF
>TRBV28|NA|NA|TRBJ1-4
TGTGCCAGCAGTGCTCCTGTTGGTCTAGCTAATGAAAAACTGTTTTTT
CASSAPVGLANEKLFF
>TRBV11-3|NA|NA|TRBJ2-4
TGTGCCAGCAGCTTAGATAACGGGGGAATTCAGTACTTC
CASSLDNGGIQYF
>TRBV5-1|NA|NA|TRBJ2-1
TGCGCCAGCAGTTTCCTCAGCAATGAGCAGTTCTTC
CASSFLSNEQFF
>TRBV6-5|NA|TRBD1|TRBJ1-1
TGTGCCAGCAGTCAGACAGGGCCCACTGAAGCTTTCTTT
CASSQTGPTEAFF
>TRBV5-6|NA|NA|TRBJ1-2
TGTGCCAGCAGCTTGGGGGGAGGGTATGGCTACACCTTC
CASSLGGGYGYTF
>TRBV18|NA|TRBD1|TRBJ2-1
TGTGCCAGCTCACCCATACAGGGGCTCCACTACAATGAGCAGTTCTTC
CASSPIQGLHYNEQFF
>TRBV6-5|NA|TRBD2|TRBJ2-1
TGTGCCAGCAAACCGGGACTAGCAACATTCGAGCAGTTCTTC
CASKPGLATFEQFF